This T cell receptor (beta chain) comes out of a study of vaccination effects on CD4 cells after COVID-19. Of note for this clone: The antigen is not known.

The method was immunoSEQ multiplex PCR; TCRdb's version includes in-frame clones alone and lacks a portion of them. Here the sample spans approximately 47,000 clones, around 76% being singletons. It was after more than 8 days of culture that CD4+ T cells were isolated. This CDR3 has 14 amino acids. Trimming removed 1 base at V and 4 bases at J, with 11 bases between. The V gene's germline CDR1 is SGHNT and CDR2 YYREEE (reference sequence). The chain is built from TRBV5-4 and TRBJ1-2, with no clear D. The sample was CD4+ T cells from PBMCs cultured without peptide, taken before COVID-19 vaccination. This TCR came from a human donor who had a prior SARS-CoV-2 infection. For the CDR3, the DNA is TGTGCCAGCAGCTTGAACGGACCCACCTATGGCTACACCTTC. Amino acid sequence: CASSLNGPTYGYTF.